This TCR beta chain was found in a study of OX40 agonist ivuxolimab in advanced cancers. General study points: On average, CD8+ T cells showed a greater number of expanded clones than CD4+.

Points on this clone: The target antigen is unknown.

TCRdb's table, derived via immunoSEQ multiplex PCR, lists solely in-frame clones and lacks some. The sample lists approximately 70,000 clones; roughly 85% were seen once. V was pared by 3 bases and J by 6 bases, with 6 bases of the junction left unmatched. Germline assignment: CDR1 LGHNA and CDR2 YSLEER. CDR3 length equals 14 residues. This clonotype originated in an adult with an advanced solid tumor such as melanoma, head and neck, liver or kidney cancer. The chain uses TRBV4-3 and TRBJ2-3, with 7 positions matching TRBD2. Sequencing was performed on CD4+ or CD8+ T cells sorted from blood, taken in a trial of the OX40 agonist ivuxolimab. CDR3 sequence: CASSQTGGWDTQYF. CDR3 nucleotide sequence: TGCGCCAGCAGCCAGACGGGGGGATGGGATACGCAGTATTTT.